One sample yielded the 8 T cell receptor beta chains listed below, sequenced in a study of T cell repertoires in cytomegalovirus infection. In TCRdb, the reads were re-called with MiXCR into one record per CDR3 protein. Of around 290,000 distinct CDR3 sequences listed, 25% are singletons. The source material was PBMCs. The origin of the receptors is a human donor in good health (CMV status not recorded). Some clones in this sample may be carry-over from other donors' samples.

This clonotype was observed at least ten times. V and J are TRBV7-2 and TRBJ2-7; either TRBD1 or TRBD2 may fit D (6 bases each). Germline V gene sequence: CDR1 SGHTA, CDR2 FQGNSA. The CDR3 is 18 residues long. Trimming stripped 1 base from V and 0 bases from J, with 19 bases between. Here the CDR3 reads CASSLGEGGRTSSYEQYF. CDR3 nucleotide sequence: TGTGCCAGCAGCTTAGGAGAGGGGGGCAGGACGAGCTCCTACGAGCAGTACTTC.

This chain connects TRBV5-5 to TRBJ2-2; 7 bases agree with TRBD1. CDR1 SGHKS and CDR2 YYEKEE come from the germline V gene (reference sequence). The CDR3 is 14 residues long. With 4 bases clipped from V and 4 bases from J, the junction kept 4 bases outside the gene matches. The CDR3 region has the DNA TGTGCCAGCAGCCGAGGACAGGCCACCGGGGAGCTGTTTTTT. As protein: CASSRGQATGELFF.

This chain joins TRBV6-1 and TRBJ2-1; TRBD2 matches 12 bases. Germline V gene sequence: CDR1 MNHNS, CDR2 SASEGT. The CDR3 contains 15 residues. V lost 5 bases to trimming and J lost 6 bases; unmatched junction nucleotides: 5. The CDR3: CASSSTSGGINEQFF. CDR3 DNA sequence: TGTGCCAGCAGTTCGACTAGCGGGGGAATCAATGAGCAGTTCTTC.

V is TRBV28 and J is TRBJ2-7; the match to TRBD1 covers 7 bases. With 6 bases clipped from V and 2 bases from J, the junction kept 13 bases outside the gene matches. Germline V gene sequence: CDR1 MDHEN, CDR2 SYDVKM. The CDR3 contains 16 residues. CDR3 nucleotide sequence: TGTGCCAGCAGCCCAACAGGGGCCTCGCTAACCTACGAGCAGTACTTC. Translation gives CASSPTGASLTYEQYF.

In its sample, this clonotype was seen once. This chain uses TRBV11-2 with TRBJ2-1, with 9 bases identical to TRBD2. CDR3 length equals 16 residues. In germline, CDR1 is SGHAT, CDR2 FQNNGV. V gave up 1 base and J gave up 0 bases; unmatched junction bases: 1. CDR3 protein: CASSLGGRASYNEQFF. The CDR3, as DNA: TGTGCCAGCAGCTTAGGCGGGAGGGCCTCCTACAATGAGCAGTTCTTC.

J is TRBJ2-7 and V is TRBV7-2; TRBD2 is a possible D gene (6 bases). With 4 bases removed from V and 4 bases from J, the gap between germline ends came to 26 bases. CDR1 is SGHTA, CDR2 FQGNSA, per germline. The CDR3 sequence is 18 residues long. CDR3 nucleotides: TGTGCCAGCAGCTCACTATCCGGGGGTCTAGCGACCTTGTACGAGCAGTACTTC. Its protein product is CASSSLSGGLATLYEQYF.

This clonotype showed up many times. The chain has TRBV28 and TRBJ2-7; 12 nucleotides align to TRBD2. The V segment lost 6 bases and the J segment 4 bases; nucleotides outside the gene matches: 4. Germline assignment: CDR1 MDHEN and CDR2 SYDVKM. This CDR3 is 14 amino acids long. CDR3 amino acids: CASSPTSGSYEQYF. The CDR3 DNA reads as TGTGCCAGCAGCCCGACTAGCGGGAGTTACGAGCAGTACTTC. Full variable domain (rest looked up from reference TRBV28 and TRBJ2-7): DVKVTQSSRYLVKRTGEKVFLECVQDMDHENMFWYRQDPGLGLRLIYFSYDVKMKEKGDIPEGYSVSREKKERFSLILESASTNQTSMYLCASSPTSGSYEQYFGPGTRLTVT.

This clonotype has at least ten counts. The chain carries TRBV6-1 and TRBJ1-2; no clear D gene. CDR3 length equals 13 residues. CDR1 is MNHNS and CDR2 is SASEGT in the germline V gene. The V gene lost 9 bases and the J gene lost 0 bases, with 11 bases spanning the gap. The CDR3 is CASSPAPNYGYTF. The CDR3 nucleotides read TGTGCCAGTAGTCCAGCCCCTAACTATGGCTACACCTTC.